What follows describes a single T cell receptor (beta chain). The protocol was immunoSEQ multiplex PCR, while the TCRdb copy is restricted to in-frame clones and leaves out a portion. The table has under 300,000 clones, about 90% seen once. The record originates from a study of blood T cell repertoires in COVID-19. Study information: PBMCs, B-cell-depleted T cells, or T cells were the source of the cDNA or gDNA that made up the material.

Everyone who took part was roughly 18 to 89 years old, and they came from 24 US areas. The source of this sequence is a woman between 18 and 29 years old who had recovered from COVID-19. The sequenced material came from PBMCs or T cells enriched from blood (not recorded which).

DNA for the CDR3: TGTGCCAGCAGTTTACCAGATATGAACACTGAAGCTTTCTTT. Translation gives CASSLPDMNTEAFF. The J gene is TRBJ1-1, the V gene TRBV28; D is undetermined. CDR1 is MDHEN and CDR2 is SYDVKM in the germline V gene. V shed 2 bases and J shed 0 bases, with 7 bases lying between them. CDR3 size: 14 residues.